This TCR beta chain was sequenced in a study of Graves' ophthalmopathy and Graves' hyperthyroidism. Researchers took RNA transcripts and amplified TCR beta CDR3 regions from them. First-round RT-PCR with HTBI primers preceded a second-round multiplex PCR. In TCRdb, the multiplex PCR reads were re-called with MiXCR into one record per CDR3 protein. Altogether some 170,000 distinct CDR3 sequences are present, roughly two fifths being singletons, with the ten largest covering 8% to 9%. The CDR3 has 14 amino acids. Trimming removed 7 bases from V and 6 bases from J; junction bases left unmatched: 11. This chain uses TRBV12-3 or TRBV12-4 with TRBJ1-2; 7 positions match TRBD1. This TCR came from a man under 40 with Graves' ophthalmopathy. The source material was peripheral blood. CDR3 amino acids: CASTTRGGGDGYTF. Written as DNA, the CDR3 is TGTGCCAGCACCACGCGAGGAGGGGGCGATGGCTACACCTTC.